This TCR beta chain was recorded in a study of T cells in Graves' hyperthyroidism and ophthalmopathy. TCR beta CDR3 region amplification was performed from RNA transcripts. The HTBI primer set was used in a first-round RT-PCR of the TCR CDR3. TCRdb processed the multiplex PCR reads anew with MiXCR; each CDR3 protein has one entry. The repertoire holds about half a million distinct CDR3 sequences, about 16% seen once, with around 32% in the top ten. Findings and limits, study-wide: Most thyroid clonotypes expanded above 0.001 were also detected in blood.

This CDR3 spans 13 amino acids. The V gene's germline CDR1 is SGDLS and CDR2 YYNGEE. V lost 0 bases to trimming and J lost 7 bases, with 10 bases between them. Concerning this clonotype itself: Its target is not known.

The specimen sequenced was blood. The sequence came from a woman aged 25 to 39 with Graves' ophthalmopathy. The rearrangement uses TRBV9 and TRBJ1-1; the D gene is possibly TRBD1 (5 bases). This CDR3 reads CASSVGGANEAFF. The CDR3 DNA reads as TGTGCCAGCAGCGTAGGGGGCGCAAATGAAGCTTTCTTT.